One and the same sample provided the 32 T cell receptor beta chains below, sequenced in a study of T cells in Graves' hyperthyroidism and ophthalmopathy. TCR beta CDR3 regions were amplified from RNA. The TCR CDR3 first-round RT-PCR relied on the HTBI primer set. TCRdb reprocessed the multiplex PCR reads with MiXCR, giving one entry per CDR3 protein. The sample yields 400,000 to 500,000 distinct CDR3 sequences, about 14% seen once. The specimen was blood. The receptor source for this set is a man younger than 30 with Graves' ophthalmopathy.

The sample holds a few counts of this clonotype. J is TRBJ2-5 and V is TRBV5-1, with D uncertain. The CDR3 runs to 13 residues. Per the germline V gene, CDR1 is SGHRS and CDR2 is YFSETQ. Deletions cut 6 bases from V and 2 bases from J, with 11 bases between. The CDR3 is CASIGPDQETQYF. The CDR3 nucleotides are TGCGCCAGCATCGGACCTGATCAAGAGACCCAGTACTTC.

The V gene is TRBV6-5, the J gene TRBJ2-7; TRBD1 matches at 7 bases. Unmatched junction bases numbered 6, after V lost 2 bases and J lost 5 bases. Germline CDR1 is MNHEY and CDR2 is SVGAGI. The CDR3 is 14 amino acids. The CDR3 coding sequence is TGTGCCAGCAGTTACACCAGACAGGGCCACGAGCAGTACTTC. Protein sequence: CASSYTRQGHEQYF.

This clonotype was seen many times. The CDR3, as DNA: TGCGCCAGCAGCCGGACCCCGACAGGGACCCAAGAGACCCAGTACTTC. As protein: CASSRTPTGTQETQYF. The V and J genes are TRBV4-1 and TRBJ2-5, with 7 bases matching TRBD1. The CDR3 covers 16 residues. V shed 4 bases and J 1 base; nucleotides not matched to a gene: 9. Germline V gene data show CDR1 as MGHRA and CDR2 as YSYEKL.

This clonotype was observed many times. The CDR3 here is CAWEKRAYSPLHF. The DNA of the CDR3 is TGTGCCTGGGAGAAACGGGCTTATTCACCCCTCCACTTT. The gene calls are TRBV30 and TRBJ1-6; the D is unclear. Germline CDR1 GTSNPN, CDR2 SVGIG (reference sequence). This CDR3 region has 13 residues. Trimming cost V 5 bases and J 8 bases, with 13 bases left between them.

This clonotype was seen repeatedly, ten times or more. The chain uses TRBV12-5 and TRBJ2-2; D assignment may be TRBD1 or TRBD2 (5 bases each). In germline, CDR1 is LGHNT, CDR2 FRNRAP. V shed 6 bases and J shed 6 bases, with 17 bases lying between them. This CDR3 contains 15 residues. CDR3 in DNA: TGTGCTAGTGGACCCGGGGTGGGGCAGGCCGGGGAGCTGTTTTTT. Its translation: CASGPGVGQAGELFF.

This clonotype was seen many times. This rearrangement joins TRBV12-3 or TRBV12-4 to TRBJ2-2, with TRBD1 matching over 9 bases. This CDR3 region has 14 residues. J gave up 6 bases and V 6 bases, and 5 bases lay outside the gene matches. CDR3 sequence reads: CASRGDRDAGELFF. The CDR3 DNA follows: TGTGCCAGCAGGGGGGACAGGGATGCCGGGGAGCTGTTTTTT.

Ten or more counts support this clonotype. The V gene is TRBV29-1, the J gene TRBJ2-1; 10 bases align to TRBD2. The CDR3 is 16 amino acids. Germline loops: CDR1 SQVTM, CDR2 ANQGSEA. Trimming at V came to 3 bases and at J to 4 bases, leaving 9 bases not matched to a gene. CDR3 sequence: CSVDLAGGDLYNEQFF. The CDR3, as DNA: TGCAGCGTTGATTTAGCGGGAGGCGATCTATACAATGAGCAGTTCTTC.

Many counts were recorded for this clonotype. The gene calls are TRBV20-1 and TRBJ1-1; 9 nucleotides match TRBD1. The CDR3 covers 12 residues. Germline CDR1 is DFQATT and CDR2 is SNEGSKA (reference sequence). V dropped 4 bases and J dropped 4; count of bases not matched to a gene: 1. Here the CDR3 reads CSAKTGGTEAFF. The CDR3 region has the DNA TGCAGTGCTAAGACAGGGGGCACTGAAGCTTTCTTT.

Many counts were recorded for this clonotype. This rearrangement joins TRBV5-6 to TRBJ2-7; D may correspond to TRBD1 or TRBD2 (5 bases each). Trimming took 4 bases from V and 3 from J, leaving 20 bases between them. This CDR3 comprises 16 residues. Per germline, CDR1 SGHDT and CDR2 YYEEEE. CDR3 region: CASSRNRRTHFYEQYF. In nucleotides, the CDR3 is TGTGCCAGCAGCCGTAACAGGAGGACTCACTTCTACGAGCAGTACTTC.

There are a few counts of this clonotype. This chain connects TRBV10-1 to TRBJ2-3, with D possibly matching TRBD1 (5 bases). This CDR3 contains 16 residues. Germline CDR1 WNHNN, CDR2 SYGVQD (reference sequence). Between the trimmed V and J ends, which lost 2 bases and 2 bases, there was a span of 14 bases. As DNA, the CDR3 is TGCGCCAGCAGTGAGCTCCCCCAGGGATTCACAGATACGCAGTATTTT. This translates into CASSELPQGFTDTQYF.

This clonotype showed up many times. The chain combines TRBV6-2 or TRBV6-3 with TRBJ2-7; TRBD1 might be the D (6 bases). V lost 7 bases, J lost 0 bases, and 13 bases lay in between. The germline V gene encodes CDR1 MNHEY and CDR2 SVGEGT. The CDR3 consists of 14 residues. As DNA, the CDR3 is TGTGCCAGCAAACGGACAGAAAGCTCCTACGAGCAGTACTTC. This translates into CASKRTESSYEQYF.

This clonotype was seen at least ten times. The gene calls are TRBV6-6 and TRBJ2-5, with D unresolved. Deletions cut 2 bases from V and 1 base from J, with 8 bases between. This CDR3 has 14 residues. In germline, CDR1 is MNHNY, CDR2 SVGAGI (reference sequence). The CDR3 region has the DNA TGTGCCAGCAGTTACGGGGTCCTCCAAGAGACCCAGTACTTC. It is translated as CASSYGVLQETQYF.

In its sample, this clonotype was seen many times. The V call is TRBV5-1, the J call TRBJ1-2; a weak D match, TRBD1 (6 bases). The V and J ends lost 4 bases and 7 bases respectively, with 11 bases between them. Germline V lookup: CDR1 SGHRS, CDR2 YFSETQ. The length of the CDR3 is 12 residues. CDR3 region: CASSQQGSGYTF. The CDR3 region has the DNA TGCGCCAGCAGCCAACAGGGATCTGGCTACACCTTC.

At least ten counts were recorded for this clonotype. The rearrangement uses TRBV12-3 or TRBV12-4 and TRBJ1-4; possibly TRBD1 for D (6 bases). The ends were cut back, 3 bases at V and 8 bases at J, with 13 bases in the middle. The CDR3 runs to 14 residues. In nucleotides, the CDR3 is TGTGCCAGCAGTTTCCGGGACAAGGCGGAAAAACTGTTTTTT. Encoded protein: CASSFRDKAEKLFF.

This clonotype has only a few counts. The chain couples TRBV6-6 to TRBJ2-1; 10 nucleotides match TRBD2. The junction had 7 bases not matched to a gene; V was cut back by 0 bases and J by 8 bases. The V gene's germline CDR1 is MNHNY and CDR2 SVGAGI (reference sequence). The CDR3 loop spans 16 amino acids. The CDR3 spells CASSYSPSGSSDEQFF. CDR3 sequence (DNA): TGTGCCAGCAGTTACTCGCCTAGCGGGAGTTCTGATGAGCAGTTCTTC.

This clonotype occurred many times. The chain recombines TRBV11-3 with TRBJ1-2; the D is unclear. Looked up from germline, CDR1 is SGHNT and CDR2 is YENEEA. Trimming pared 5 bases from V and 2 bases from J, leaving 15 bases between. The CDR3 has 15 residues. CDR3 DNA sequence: TGTGCCAGCAGCCTACAACAGACGGAGAACTATGGCTACACCTTC. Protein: CASSLQQTENYGYTF.

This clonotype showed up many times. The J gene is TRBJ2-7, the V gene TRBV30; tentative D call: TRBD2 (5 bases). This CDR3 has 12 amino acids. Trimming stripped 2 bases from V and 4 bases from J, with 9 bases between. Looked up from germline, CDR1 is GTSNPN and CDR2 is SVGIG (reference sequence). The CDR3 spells CAWSSSQYEQYF. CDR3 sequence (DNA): TGTGCCTGGAGTTCTAGCCAGTACGAGCAGTACTTC.

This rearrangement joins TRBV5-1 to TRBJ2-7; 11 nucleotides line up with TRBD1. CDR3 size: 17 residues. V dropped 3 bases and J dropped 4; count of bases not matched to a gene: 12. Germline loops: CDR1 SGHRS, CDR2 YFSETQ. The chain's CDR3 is CASSSIPGTGGIYEQYF. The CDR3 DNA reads TGCGCCAGCAGCTCGATACCCGGGACAGGGGGGATATACGAGCAGTACTTC.

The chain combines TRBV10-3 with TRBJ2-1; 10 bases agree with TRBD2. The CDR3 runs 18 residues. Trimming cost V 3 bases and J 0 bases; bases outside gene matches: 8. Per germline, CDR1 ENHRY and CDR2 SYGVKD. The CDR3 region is CAISDIAGGQTSYNEQFF. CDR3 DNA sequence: TGTGCCATCAGTGATATAGCGGGAGGCCAAACCTCCTACAATGAGCAGTTCTTC.

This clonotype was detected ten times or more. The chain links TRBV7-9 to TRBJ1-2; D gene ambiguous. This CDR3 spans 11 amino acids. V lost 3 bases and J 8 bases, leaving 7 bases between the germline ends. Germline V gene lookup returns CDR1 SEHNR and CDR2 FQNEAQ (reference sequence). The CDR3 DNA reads TGTGCCAGCAGCTTTGCAGGCGGCTACACCTTC. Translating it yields CASSFAGGYTF. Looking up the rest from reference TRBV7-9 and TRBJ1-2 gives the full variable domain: DTGVSQNPRHKITKRGQNVTFRCDPISEHNRLYWYRQTLGQGPEFLTYFQNEAQLEKSRLLSDRFSAERPKGSFSTLEIQRTEQGDSAMYLCASSFAGGYTFGSGTRLTVV.

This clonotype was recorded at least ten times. CDR3 nucleotide sequence: TGTGCCAGCAGTTTAAATGGGCACACTGAAGCTTTCTTT. This gives the protein CASSLNGHTEAFF. The chain carries TRBV12-3 or TRBV12-4 and TRBJ1-1, with D unclear. Trimming pared 2 bases from V and 3 bases from J, leaving 7 bases between. This CDR3 region has 13 residues.

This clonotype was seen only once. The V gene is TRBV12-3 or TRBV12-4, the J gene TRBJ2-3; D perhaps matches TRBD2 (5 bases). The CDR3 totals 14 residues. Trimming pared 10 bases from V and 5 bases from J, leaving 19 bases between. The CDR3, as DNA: TGTGCCACCTCGAGGGTCGGGTTTGGAGATACGCAGTATTTT. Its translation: CATSRVGFGDTQYF.

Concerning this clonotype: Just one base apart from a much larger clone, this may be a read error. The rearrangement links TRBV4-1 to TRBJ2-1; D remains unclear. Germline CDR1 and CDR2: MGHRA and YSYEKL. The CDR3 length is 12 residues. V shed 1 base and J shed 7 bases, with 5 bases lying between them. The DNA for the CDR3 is TGCGCCAGCAGCCAAGTCACGAATGAGCAGTTCTTC. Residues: CASSQVTNEQFF.

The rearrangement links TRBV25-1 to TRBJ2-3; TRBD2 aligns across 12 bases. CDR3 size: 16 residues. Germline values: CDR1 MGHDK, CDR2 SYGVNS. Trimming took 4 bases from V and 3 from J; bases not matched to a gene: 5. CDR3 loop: CASSVKLAGGTDTQYF. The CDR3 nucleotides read TGTGCCAGCAGTGTGAAACTAGCGGGAGGTACAGATACGCAGTATTTT.

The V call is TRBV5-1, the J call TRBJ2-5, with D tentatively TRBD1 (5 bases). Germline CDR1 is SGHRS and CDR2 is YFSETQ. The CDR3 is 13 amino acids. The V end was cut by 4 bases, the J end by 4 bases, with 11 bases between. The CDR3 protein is CASSTQGPETQYF. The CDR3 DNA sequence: TGCGCCAGCAGCACCCAGGGCCCAGAGACCCAGTACTTC.

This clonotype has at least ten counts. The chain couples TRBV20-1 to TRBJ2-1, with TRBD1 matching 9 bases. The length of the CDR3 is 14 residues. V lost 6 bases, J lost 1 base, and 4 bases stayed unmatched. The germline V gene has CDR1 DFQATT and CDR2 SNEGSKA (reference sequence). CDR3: CSATGTGSYNEQFF. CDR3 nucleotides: TGCAGTGCAACCGGGACAGGGTCCTACAATGAGCAGTTCTTC.

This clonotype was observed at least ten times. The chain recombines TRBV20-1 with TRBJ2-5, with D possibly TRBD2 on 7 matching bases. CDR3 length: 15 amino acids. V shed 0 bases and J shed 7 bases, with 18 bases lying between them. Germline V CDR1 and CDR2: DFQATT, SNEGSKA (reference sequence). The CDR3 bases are TGCAGTGCTAGAGAAAGGGGGGCGGTAGCGGGGACCCAGTACTTC. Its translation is CSARERGAVAGTQYF.

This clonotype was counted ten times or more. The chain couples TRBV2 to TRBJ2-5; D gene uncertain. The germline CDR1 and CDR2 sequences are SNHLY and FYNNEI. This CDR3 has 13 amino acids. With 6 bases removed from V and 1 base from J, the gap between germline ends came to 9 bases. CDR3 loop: CASRDDVQETQYF. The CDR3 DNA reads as TGTGCCAGCAGGGACGACGTCCAAGAGACCCAGTACTTC.

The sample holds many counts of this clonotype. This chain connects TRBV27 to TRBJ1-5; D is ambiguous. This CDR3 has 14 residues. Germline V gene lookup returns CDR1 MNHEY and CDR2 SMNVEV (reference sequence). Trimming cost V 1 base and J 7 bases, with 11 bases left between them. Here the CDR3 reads CASSLWREGQPQHF. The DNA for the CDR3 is TGTGCCAGCAGTTTATGGCGGGAAGGCCAGCCCCAGCATTTT.

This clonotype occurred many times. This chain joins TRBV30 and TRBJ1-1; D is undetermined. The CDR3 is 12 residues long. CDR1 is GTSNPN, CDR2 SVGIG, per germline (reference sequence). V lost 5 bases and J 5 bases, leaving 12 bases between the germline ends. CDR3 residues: CAWGGLETEAFF. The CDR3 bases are TGTGCCTGGGGTGGCTTGGAGACTGAAGCTTTCTTT.

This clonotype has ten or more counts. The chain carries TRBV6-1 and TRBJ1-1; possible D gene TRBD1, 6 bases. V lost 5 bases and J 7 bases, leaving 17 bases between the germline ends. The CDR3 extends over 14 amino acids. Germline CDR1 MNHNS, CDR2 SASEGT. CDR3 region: CASSFGGPSIEAFF. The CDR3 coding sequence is TGTGCCAGCAGTTTCGGGGGCCCATCAATTGAAGCTTTCTTT.

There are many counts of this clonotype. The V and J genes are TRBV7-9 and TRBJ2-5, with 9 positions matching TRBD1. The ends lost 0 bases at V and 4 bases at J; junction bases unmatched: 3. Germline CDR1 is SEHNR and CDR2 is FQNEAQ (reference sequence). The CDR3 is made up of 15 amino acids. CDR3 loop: CASSLAGTGSETQYF. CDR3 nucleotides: TGTGCCAGCAGCTTAGCGGGGACAGGGTCAGAGACCCAGTACTTC. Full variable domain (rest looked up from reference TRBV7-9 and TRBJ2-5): DTGVSQNPRHKITKRGQNVTFRCDPISEHNRLYWYRQTLGQGPEFLTYFQNEAQLEKSRLLSDRFSAERPKGSFSTLEIQRTEQGDSAMYLCASSLAGTGSETQYFGPGTRLLVL.